This T cell receptor beta chain emerged from a study of blood T cell repertoires in COVID-19. Background on the study: The United States, Italy and Spain were the sources of the acute and convalescent COVID-19 samples. In each case, the material was cDNA or gDNA derived from T cells, B-cell-depleted T cells, or PBMCs.

In the original workflow: Amplified reference gene primers provided the basis for estimating nucleated cell counts. Some clones are missing from TCRdb's copy, which holds only in-frame ones; the method was immunoSEQ multiplex PCR. V, J and clone size were drawn from that table, and D and trimming were deduced from the DNA. Counted here are some 71,000 clones, 75% to 95% occurring once; the ten biggest clones make up about 5.1%. This sequence was found in a woman aged 18-30 years with acute or convalescent COVID-19. Sequenced input: peripheral blood.

The CDR3: CASSMRRNSGVPGTEAFF. The CDR3 DNA reads as TGTGCCAGTAGTATGCGGAGGAATTCGGGAGTGCCTGGGACTGAAGCTTTCTTT. The chain uses TRBV19 and TRBJ1-1; D gene unclear. The CDR3 has 18 amino acids. Germline CDR1 reads LNHDA; CDR2 reads SQIVND (reference sequence). Trimming took 3 bases from V and 5 from J, leaving 25 bases between them.